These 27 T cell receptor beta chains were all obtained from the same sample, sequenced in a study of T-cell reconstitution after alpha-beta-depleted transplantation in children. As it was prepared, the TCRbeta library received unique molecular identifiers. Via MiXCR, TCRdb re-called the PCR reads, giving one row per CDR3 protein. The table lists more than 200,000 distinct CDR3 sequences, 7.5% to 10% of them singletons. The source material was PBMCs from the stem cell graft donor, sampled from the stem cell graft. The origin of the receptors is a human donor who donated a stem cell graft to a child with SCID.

The CDR3: CSARFLGGGLSNQPQHF. CDR3 nucleotide sequence: TGCAGTGCTAGATTCCTGGGAGGGGGTCTGAGCAATCAGCCCCAGCATTTT. This chain joins TRBV20-1 and TRBJ1-5, with D tentatively TRBD1 (6 bases). Germline lookup yields CDR1 DFQATT and CDR2 SNEGSKA (reference sequence). With 2 bases removed from V and 1 base from J, the gap between germline ends came to 18 bases. This CDR3 has 17 residues.

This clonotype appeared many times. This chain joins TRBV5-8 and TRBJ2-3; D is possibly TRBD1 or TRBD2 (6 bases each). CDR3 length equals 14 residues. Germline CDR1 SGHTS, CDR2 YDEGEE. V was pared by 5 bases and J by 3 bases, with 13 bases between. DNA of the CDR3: TGTGCCAGCAGTAAGGAGGGGGGAACAGATACGCAGTATTTT. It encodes CASSKEGGTDTQYF.

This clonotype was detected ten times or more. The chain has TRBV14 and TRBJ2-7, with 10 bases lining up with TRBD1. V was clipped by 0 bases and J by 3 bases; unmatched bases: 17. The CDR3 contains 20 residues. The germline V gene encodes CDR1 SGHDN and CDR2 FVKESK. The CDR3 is CASSQERTQAGDRGYYEQYF. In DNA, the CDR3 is TGTGCCAGCAGCCAAGAGCGCACCCAGGCGGGGGACAGGGGATACTACGAGCAGTACTTC.

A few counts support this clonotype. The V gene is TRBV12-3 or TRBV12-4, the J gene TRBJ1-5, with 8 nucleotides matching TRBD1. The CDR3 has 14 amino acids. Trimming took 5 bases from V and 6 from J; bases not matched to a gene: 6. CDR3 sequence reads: CASSIQGVGQPQHF. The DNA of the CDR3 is TGTGCCAGCAGTATACAGGGGGTAGGTCAGCCCCAGCATTTT.

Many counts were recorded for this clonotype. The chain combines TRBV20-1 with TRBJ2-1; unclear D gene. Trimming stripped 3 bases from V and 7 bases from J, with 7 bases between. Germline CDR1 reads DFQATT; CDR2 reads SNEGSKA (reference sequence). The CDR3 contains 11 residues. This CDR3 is CSASSGNEQFF. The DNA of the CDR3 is TGCAGTGCTAGTTCCGGGAATGAGCAGTTCTTC.

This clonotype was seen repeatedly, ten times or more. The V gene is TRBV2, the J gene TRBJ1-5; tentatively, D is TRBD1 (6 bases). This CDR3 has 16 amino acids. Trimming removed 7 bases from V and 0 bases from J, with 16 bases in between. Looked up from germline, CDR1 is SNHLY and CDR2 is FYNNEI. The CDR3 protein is CASTGRGEYSNQPQHF. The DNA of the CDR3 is TGTGCCAGCACGGGCAGGGGCGAATATAGCAATCAGCCCCAGCATTTT.

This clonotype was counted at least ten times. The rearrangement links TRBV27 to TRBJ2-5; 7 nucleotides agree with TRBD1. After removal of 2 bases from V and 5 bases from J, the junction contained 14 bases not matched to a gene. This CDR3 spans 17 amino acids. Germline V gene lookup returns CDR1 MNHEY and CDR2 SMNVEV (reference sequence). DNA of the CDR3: TGTGCCAGCAGTTTACCCCTCGACAGGGAAACTGGGGAGACCCAGTACTTC. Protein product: CASSLPLDRETGETQYF.

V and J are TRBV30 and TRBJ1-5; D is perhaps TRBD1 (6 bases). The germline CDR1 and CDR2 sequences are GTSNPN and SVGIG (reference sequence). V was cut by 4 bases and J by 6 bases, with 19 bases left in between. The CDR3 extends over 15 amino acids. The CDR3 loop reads CAWTPGGARSQPQHF. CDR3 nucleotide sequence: TGTGCCTGGACTCCCGGGGGGGCGCGTAGTCAGCCCCAGCATTTT.

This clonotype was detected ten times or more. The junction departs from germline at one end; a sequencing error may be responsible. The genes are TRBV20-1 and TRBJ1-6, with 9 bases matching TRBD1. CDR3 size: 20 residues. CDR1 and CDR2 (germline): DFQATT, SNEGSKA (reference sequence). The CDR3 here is CSAGEVKGQGVRGLNSPLHF. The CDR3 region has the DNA TGCAGTGCTGGAGAGGTCAAGGGACAGGGTGTTAGAGGACTTAATTCACCCCTCCACTTT.

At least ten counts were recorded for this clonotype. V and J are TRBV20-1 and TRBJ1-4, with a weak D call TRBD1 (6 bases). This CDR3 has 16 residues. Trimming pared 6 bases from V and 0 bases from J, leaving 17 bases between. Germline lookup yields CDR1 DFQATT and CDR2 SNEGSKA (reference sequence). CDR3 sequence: CSAKPYRDATNEKLFF. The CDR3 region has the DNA TGCAGTGCAAAACCCTACAGGGATGCAACTAATGAAAAACTGTTTTTT.

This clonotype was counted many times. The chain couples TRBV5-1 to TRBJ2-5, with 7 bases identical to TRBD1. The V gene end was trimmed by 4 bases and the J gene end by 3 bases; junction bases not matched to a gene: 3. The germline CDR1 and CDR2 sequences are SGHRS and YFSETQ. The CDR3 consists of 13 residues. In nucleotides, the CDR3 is TGCGCCAGCAGCCCGGGGACAGAAGAGACCCAGTACTTC. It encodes CASSPGTEETQYF.

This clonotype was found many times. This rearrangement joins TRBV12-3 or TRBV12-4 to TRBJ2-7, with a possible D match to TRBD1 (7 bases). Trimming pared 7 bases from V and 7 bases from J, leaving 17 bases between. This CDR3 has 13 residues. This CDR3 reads CASIPSQGGEQYF. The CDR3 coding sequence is TGTGCCAGCATCCCTTCTCAGGGGGGAGAGCAGTACTTC.

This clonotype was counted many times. CDR3 residues: CASSPRAKETQYF. The CDR3 DNA sequence: TGTGCCAGCAGTCCCCGGGCCAAAGAGACCCAGTACTTC. The chain uses TRBV28 and TRBJ2-5; D is unclear. The V gene lost 5 bases and the J gene lost 3 bases, with 10 bases spanning the gap. Germline V gives CDR1 MDHEN, CDR2 SYDVKM. This CDR3 spans 13 amino acids.

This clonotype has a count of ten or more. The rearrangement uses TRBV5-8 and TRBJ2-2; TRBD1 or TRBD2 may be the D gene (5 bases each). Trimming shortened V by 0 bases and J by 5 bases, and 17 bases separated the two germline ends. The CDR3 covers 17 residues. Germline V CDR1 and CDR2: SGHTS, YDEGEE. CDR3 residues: CASSLVSSRGRTGELFF. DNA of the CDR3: TGTGCCAGCAGCTTGGTTTCCTCCCGGGGCAGGACCGGGGAGCTGTTTTTT. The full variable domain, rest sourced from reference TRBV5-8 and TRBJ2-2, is EAGVTQSPTHLIKTRGQQATLRCSPISGHTSVYWYQQALGLGLQFLLWYDEGEERNRGNFPPRFSGRQFPNYSSELNVNALELEDSALYLCASSLVSSRGRTGELFFGEGSRLTVL.

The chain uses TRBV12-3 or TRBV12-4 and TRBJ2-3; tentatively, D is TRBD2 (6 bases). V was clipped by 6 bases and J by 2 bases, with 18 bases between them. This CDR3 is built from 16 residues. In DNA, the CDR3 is TGTGCCAGCAGCCCCTACGGGCGGGAAGACACAGATACGCAGTATTTT. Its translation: CASSPYGREDTDTQYF.

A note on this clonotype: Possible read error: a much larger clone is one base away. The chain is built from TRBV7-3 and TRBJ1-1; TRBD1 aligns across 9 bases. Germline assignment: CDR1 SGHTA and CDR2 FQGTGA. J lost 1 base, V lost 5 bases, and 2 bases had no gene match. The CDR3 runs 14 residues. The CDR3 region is CASSKQGANTEAFF. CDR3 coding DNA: TGTGCCAGCAGCAAACAGGGGGCGAACACTGAAGCTTTCTTT.

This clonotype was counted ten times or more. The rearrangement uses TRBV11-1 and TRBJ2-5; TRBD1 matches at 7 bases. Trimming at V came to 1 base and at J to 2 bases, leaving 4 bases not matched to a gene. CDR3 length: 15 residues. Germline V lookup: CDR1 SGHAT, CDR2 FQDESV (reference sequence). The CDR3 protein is CASSLGTGFQETQYF. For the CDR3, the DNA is TGTGCCAGCAGCTTAGGGACAGGCTTTCAAGAGACCCAGTACTTC.

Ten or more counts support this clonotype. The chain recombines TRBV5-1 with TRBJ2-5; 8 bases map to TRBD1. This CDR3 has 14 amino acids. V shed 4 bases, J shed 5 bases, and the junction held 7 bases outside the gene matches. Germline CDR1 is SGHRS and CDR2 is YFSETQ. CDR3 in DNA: TGCGCCAGCAGCCCCAGGGGGCGCGGGGAGACCCAGTACTTC. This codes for CASSPRGRGETQYF.

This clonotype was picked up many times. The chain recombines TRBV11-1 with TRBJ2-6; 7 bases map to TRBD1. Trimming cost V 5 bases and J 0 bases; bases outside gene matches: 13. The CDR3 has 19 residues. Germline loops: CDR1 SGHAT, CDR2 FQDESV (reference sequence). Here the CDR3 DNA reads TGTGCCAGCAGCATAAGGACAGGCCCTACTAGCTCTGGGGCCAACGTCCTGACTTTC. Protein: CASSIRTGPTSSGANVLTF.

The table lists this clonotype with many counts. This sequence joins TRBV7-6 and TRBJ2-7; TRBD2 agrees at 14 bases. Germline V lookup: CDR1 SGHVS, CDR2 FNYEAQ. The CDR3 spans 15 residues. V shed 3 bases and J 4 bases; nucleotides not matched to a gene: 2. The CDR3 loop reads CASSLTSGGGYEQYF. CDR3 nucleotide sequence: TGTGCCAGCAGCTTGACTAGCGGGGGGGGTTACGAGCAGTACTTC.

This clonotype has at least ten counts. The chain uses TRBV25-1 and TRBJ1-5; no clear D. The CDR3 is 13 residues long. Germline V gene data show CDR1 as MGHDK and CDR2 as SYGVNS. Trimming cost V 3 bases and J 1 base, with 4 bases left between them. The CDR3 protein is CASSDGSNQPQHF. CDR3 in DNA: TGTGCCAGCAGTGACGGCAGCAATCAGCCCCAGCATTTT.

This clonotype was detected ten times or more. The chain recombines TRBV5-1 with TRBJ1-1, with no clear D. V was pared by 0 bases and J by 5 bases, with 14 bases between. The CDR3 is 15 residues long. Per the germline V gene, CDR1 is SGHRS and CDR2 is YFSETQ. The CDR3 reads CASSLGTQIRTEAFF. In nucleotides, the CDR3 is TGCGCCAGCAGCTTGGGTACCCAAATAAGAACTGAAGCTTTCTTT.

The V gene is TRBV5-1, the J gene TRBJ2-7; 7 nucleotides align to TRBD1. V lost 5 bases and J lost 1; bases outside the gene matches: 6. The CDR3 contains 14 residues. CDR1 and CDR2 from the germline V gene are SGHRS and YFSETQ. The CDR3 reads CASSTTGQSYEQYF. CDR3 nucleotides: TGCGCCAGCAGTACGACGGGACAGTCCTACGAGCAGTACTTC.

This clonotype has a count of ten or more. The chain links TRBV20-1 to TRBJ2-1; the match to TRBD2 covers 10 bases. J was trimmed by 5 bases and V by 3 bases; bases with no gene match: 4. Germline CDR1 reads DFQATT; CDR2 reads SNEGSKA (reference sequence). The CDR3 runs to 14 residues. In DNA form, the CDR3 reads TGCAGTGCTAGCCAGCGGGGGGGTGACAATGAGCAGTTCTTC. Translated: CSASQRGGDNEQFF.

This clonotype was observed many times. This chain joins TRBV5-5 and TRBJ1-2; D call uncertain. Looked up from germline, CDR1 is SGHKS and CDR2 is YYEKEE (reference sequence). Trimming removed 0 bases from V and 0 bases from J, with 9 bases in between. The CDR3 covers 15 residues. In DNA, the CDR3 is TGTGCCAGCAGCTTGGCCACCAGCCCTAACTATGGCTACACCTTC. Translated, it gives CASSLATSPNYGYTF.

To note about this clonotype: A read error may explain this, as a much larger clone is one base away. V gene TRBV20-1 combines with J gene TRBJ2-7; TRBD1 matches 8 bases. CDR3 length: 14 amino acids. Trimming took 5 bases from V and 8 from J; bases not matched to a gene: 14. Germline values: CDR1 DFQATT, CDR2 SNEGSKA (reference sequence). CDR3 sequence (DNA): TGCAGTGCTGCCCGGACAGGGTACGACAACCAGCAGTACTTC. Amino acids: CSAARTGYDNQQYF.

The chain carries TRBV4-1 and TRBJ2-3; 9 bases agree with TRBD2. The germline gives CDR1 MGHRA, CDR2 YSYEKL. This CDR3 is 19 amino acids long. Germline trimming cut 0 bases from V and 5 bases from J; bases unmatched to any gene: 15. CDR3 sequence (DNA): TGCGCCAGCAGCCAAGATCTACAGTGGGGGACTAGCAAGATAGATACGCAGTATTTT. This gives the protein CASSQDLQWGTSKIDTQYF.